This passage covers 13 T cell receptor beta chains from one sample sequenced in a study of shared clonotypes between healthy human individuals. Some clones are missing from TCRdb's copy, which holds only in-frame ones; the method was immunoSEQ multiplex PCR. This sample has some 2 million clones; over 85% occur once, and the top ten carry more than 0.1%. Sequenced material: naive CD4+ T cells sorted from blood. Subset denoted: CD45RA+ positively selected. These receptor sequences come from a man aged 18 to 29 in good health.

The chain is built from TRBV7-9 and TRBJ2-7, with a weak D call TRBD1 (5 bases). This CDR3 is built from 15 residues. Germline values: CDR1 SEHNR, CDR2 FQNEAQ (reference sequence). Trimming took 4 bases from V and 7 from J, leaving 20 bases between them. The CDR3 loop is CASSSYRSRVMEQYF. DNA of the CDR3: TGTGCCAGCAGCTCCTACAGGTCCCGCGTTATGGAGCAGTACTTC.

The chain joins TRBV10-3 to TRBJ1-5; D gene uncertain. The CDR3 has 16 residues. Germline V gene lookup returns CDR1 ENHRY and CDR2 SYGVKD. The V end lost 4 bases, the J end lost 0 bases, and 13 bases lay between the germline ends. CDR3 residues: CAISAEGLFSNQPQHF. CDR3 DNA sequence: TGTGCCATCAGTGCTGAGGGCCTGTTTAGCAATCAGCCCCAGCATTTT.

The gene calls are TRBV6-1 and TRBJ1-2; D is ambiguous. Germline CDR1 is MNHNS and CDR2 is SASEGT. There are 10 residues in the CDR3. Trimming left V 8 bases short and J 2 bases short, with 3 bases between. CDR3 coding DNA: TGTGCCAGCGCGAACTATGGCTACACCTTC. Protein product: CASANYGYTF.

Details on this clone: The same CDR3 also results from other DNA sequences found in this sample. The V and J genes are TRBV6-5 and TRBJ1-6; 9 bases line up with TRBD1. Per the germline V gene, CDR1 is MNHEY and CDR2 is SVGAGI. The CDR3 has 16 residues. J lost 10 bases, V lost 0 bases, and 7 bases had no gene match. The CDR3 coding sequence is TGTGCCAGCAGTTACTCCGGACAGGGGTTAGGGTCACCCCTCCACTTT. Translation gives CASSYSGQGLGSPLHF.

The CDR3 spells CASSQDLFNYGYTF. DNA for the CDR3: TGCGCCAGCAGCCAAGATCTGTTCAACTATGGCTACACCTTC. V usage is TRBV4-1 and J usage is TRBJ1-2; no clear D. CDR3 length equals 14 residues. V dropped 0 bases and J dropped 2 bases, with 7 bases sitting between them. The V gene's germline CDR1 is MGHRA and CDR2 YSYEKL.

The chain combines TRBV4-1 with TRBJ2-3, with 12 bases lining up with TRBD2. The junction had 4 bases not matched to a gene; V was cut back by 2 bases and J by 4 bases. CDR1 MGHRA and CDR2 YSYEKL come from the germline V gene. The CDR3 consists of 16 residues. This CDR3 reads CASSQPTSGRSDTQYF. The CDR3 nucleotides are TGCGCCAGCAGCCAACCGACTAGCGGGAGATCAGATACGCAGTATTTT.

This sequence joins TRBV6-6 and TRBJ2-7; D call uncertain. The CDR3 has 13 amino acids. The V and J ends lost 6 bases and 5 bases respectively, with 14 bases between them. Germline loops: CDR1 MNHNY, CDR2 SVGAGI (reference sequence). The CDR3 loop reads CASRDGGLHEQYF. In DNA, the CDR3 is TGTGCCAGCAGGGATGGCGGTCTCCACGAGCAGTACTTC.

CDR3 in DNA: TGCGCCAGCAGCGTAGGACAGATACTAAACACTGAAGCTTTCTTT. The encoded protein is CASSVGQILNTEAFF. This sequence joins TRBV5-1 and TRBJ1-1; possibly TRBD1 for D (6 bases). The CDR3 is 15 amino acids. Germline V CDR1 and CDR2: SGHRS, YFSETQ. V lost 4 bases to trimming and J lost 2 bases, with 15 bases between them. Together with reference TRBV5-1 and TRBJ1-1, the CDR3 gives the full variable domain: KAGVTQTPRYLIKTRGQQVTLSCSPISGHRSVSWYQQTPGQGLQFLFEYFSETQRNKGNFPGRFSGRQFSNSRSEMNVSTLELGDSALYLCASSVGQILNTEAFFGQGTRLTVV.

J is TRBJ2-3 and V is TRBV5-1; D not certain. CDR3 size: 14 residues. Germline V gene sequence: CDR1 SGHRS, CDR2 YFSETQ. V lost 0 bases, J lost 3 bases, and 8 bases lay in between. The CDR3 region has the DNA TGCGCCAGCAGCTTGGTGGCTCCGACAGATACGCAGTATTTT. Protein sequence: CASSLVAPTDTQYF. The variable domain in full, completed from reference TRBV5-1 and TRBJ2-3, reads KAGVTQTPRYLIKTRGQQVTLSCSPISGHRSVSWYQQTPGQGLQFLFEYFSETQRNKGNFPGRFSGRQFSNSRSEMNVSTLELGDSALYLCASSLVAPTDTQYFGPGTRLTVL.

The J gene is TRBJ1-6, the V gene TRBV6-5; 11 bases are shared with TRBD1. This CDR3 comprises 16 residues. V shed 4 bases and J 8 bases; nucleotides not matched to a gene: 7. The germline V gene has CDR1 MNHEY and CDR2 SVGAGI. The CDR3, as DNA: TGTGCCAGCAGTTTCATCGGACAGGGGGCTTATTCACCCCTCCACTTT. This gives the protein CASSFIGQGAYSPLHF.

V and J are TRBV30 and TRBJ2-7; the match to TRBD2 covers 10 bases. The V and J ends lost 0 bases and 6 bases, in that order; junction bases with no gene match: 8. Germline V CDR1 and CDR2: GTSNPN, SVGIG (reference sequence). The CDR3 has 15 residues. CDR3 sequence (DNA): TGTGCCTGGAGTGTAGGTCCTAGCGGGGGCCTCGAGCAGTACTTC. This sequence encodes CAWSVGPSGGLEQYF.

The rearrangement joins TRBV28 to TRBJ1-5, with D possibly matching TRBD1 (6 bases). The CDR3 spans 13 residues. The germline CDR1 and CDR2 sequences are MDHEN and SYDVKM. The V end lost 7 bases, the J end lost 7 bases, and 14 bases lay between the germline ends. The CDR3 DNA follows: TGTGCCAGCATCCGGGGGCAAGGACAGCCCCAGCATTTT. Encoded protein: CASIRGQGQPQHF. The full variable domain, with the rest looked up from reference TRBV28 and TRBJ1-5, is DVKVTQSSRYLVKRTGEKVFLECVQDMDHENMFWYRQDPGLGLRLIYFSYDVKMKEKGDIPEGYSVSREKKERFSLILESASTNQTSMYLCASIRGQGQPQHFGDGTRLSIL.

This clone was seen once. The chain joins TRBV30 to TRBJ2-5; TRBD2 matches at 8 bases. CDR1 is GTSNPN and CDR2 is SVGIG in the germline V gene (reference sequence). The CDR3 totals 18 residues. J was trimmed by 2 bases and V by 0 bases; bases with no gene match: 14. The CDR3 DNA is TGTGCCTGGAGTGTGGACGCGCCTCCGGGACTAGTACAAGAGACCCAGTACTTC. It specifies CAWSVDAPPGLVQETQYF.